This T cell receptor beta chain came from a study of CXCR3-negative and CXCR3-positive naive CD8 T cells. Findings and caveats of the study: Unlike memory cells, which differed, naive CXCR3-negative and CXCR3-positive cells had similar TRBV-TRBJ usage.

The CDR3 sequence is 18 residues long. Per germline, CDR1 MDHEN and CDR2 SYDVKM. The sorting of each CD8+ T cell subset was done in triplicate, at over 250,000 cells each. Of note for this clonotype: Its antigen is not identified.

cDNA libraries for TRB were generated by 5' RACE incorporating UMI labels. TCRdb re-called the 5' RACE reads; every CDR3 protein appears as one record, without DNA. Its listing shows under 85,000 distinct CDR3 sequences. V is TRBV28 and J is TRBJ2-3; TCRdb outputs TRBD1, but without DNA this stays unchecked. Sequences were obtained from naive CXCR3- CD8+ T cells from blood. Documented subset: CD45RO-CCR7+CD27+CD95- naive CD8+ T cells lacking CXCR3 (TNR3-). This receptor was identified in a human donor in good health. Some clones in this sample may be carry-over from other donors' samples. CDR3 residues: CASSSRVWSGRTVFTQYF.